This TCR beta chain was retrieved from a study of regulatory T cells in long-lasting Graves disease. Background on the study: Patients with persistent Graves' disease had over 5 years of antithyroid drugs and persistent TSH receptor antibodies. Study-wide findings and caveats: It is possible that accuracy was reduced by the small size of the sample. It was peripheral blood alone, not thyroid tissue, that was studied.

To make TCR beta libraries, researchers used iRepertoire HTBI primers and Arm-PCR of CDR3 regions. TCRdb passed the multiplex PCR reads through MiXCR, listing each CDR3 protein once. The sample has about 430,000 distinct CDR3 sequences, 21% seen once. Time point reported: persistent/refractory GD, antithyroid drugs over 5 years with positive TRAb. RNA isolated from PBMCs was used to make the TCR library. Losses at the gene ends were 6 bases for V and 3 bases for J; bases not matched to a gene: 2. There are 14 residues in the CDR3. The germline CDR1 and CDR2 sequences are LNHDA and SQIVND (reference sequence). This clonotype was picked up a small number of times. Its specificity is not known.

The V and J genes are TRBV19 and TRBJ2-5; 12 bases agree with TRBD2. This TCR derives from a female donor with Graves disease. This specimen consisted of peripheral blood mononuclear cells (PBMCs), obtained when the disease was refractory, from a patient treated with antithyroid drugs. The CDR3 sequence is CASSRLAGEETQYF. The CDR3 DNA follows: TGTGCCAGTAGCCGACTAGCGGGAGAAGAGACCCAGTACTTC.